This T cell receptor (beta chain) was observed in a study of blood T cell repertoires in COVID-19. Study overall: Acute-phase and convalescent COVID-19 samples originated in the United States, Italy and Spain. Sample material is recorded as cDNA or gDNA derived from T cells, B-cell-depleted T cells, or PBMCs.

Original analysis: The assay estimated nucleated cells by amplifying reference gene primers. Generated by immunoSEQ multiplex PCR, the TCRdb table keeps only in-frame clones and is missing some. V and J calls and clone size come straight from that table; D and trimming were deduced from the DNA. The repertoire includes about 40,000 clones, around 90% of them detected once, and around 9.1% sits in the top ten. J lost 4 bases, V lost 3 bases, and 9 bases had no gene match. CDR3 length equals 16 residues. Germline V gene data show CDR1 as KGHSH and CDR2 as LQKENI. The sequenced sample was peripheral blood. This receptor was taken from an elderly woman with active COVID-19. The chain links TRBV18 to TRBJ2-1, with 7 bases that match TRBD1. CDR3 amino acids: CASSPTQTGSYNEQFF. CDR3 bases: TGTGCCAGCTCACCTACACAGACAGGGTCGTACAATGAGCAGTTCTTC. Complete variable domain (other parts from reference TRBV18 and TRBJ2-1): NAGVMQNPRHLVRRRGQEARLRCSPMKGHSHVYWYRQLPEEGLKFMVYLQKENIIDESGMPKERFSAEFPKEGPSILRIQQVVRGDSAAYFCASSPTQTGSYNEQFFGPGTRLTVL.